Listed below are T cell receptor beta chains from one sample, sequenced in a study of OX40 agonist ivuxolimab in advanced cancers. Some clones are missing from TCRdb's copy, which holds only in-frame ones; the method was immunoSEQ multiplex PCR. The table has about 50,000 clones, about 85% seen once. The sequencing used CD4+ or CD8+ T cells sorted from blood, collected in a trial of the OX40 agonist ivuxolimab. The receptors come from an adult with an advanced solid tumor such as melanoma, head and neck, liver or kidney cancer. The CDR3 runs from the conserved cysteine through the conserved F or W. D genes are given only for firm matches. The size entry is marked missing in some rows and otherwise reads once, few, many or a size class.

d_call	clone_size	v_call	j_call	cdr3_aa	cdr3_nt
TRBD1	.	TRBV6-1	TRBJ1-5	CASSGTGMDNQPQHF	TGTGCCAGCAGTGGGACAGGGATGGACAATCAGCCCCAGCATTTT
TRBD2	.	TRBV11-3	TRBJ2-1	CASSTNSGRLYNEQFF	TGTGCCAGCAGCACCAATAGCGGGAGGCTTTATAATGAGCAGTTCTTC
.	.	TRBV5-1	TRBJ2-3	CASSLGGPTDMQYF	TGCGCCAGCAGCTTGGGGGGACCCACAGATATGCAGTATTTT
.	.	TRBV7-3	TRBJ2-3	CASSLGGATDTQYF	TGTGCCAGCAGCTTAGGCGGGGCCACAGATACGCAGTATTTT
.	.	TRBV11-2	TRBJ2-7	CASSLFASNYEQYF	TGTGCCAGCAGCTTATTCGCGTCGAACTACGAGCAGTACTTC
.	.	TRBV9	TRBJ2-7	CASSEGEGTHFKQYF	TGTGCCAGCAGCGAGGGGGAGGGGACCCATTTCAAGCAGTACTTC
.	.	TRBV2	TRBJ2-3	CASTIADTQYF	TGTGCCAGCACGATCGCAGATACGCAGTATTTT
.	.	TRBV7-9	TRBJ2-2	CASSLGPTGELFF	TGTGCCAGCAGCTTAGGCCCGACCGGGGAGCTGTTTTTT
.	.	TRBV6-1	TRBJ2-6	CASSPQNSGANVLTF	TGTGCCAGCAGCCCTCAAAACTCTGGGGCCAACGTCCTGACTTTC
.	few	TRBV5-8	TRBJ1-2	CASSFKASSSNYGYTF	TGTGCCAGCAGCTTTAAGGCCAGCTCATCTAACTATGGCTACACCTTC
.	once	TRBV9	TRBJ2-5	CASSSGVGFETQYF	TGTGCCAGCAGCTCAGGAGTGGGGTTTGAGACCCAGTACTTC
TRBD2	.	TRBV10-2	TRBJ2-5	CASNDGEGQETQYF	TGCGCCAGCAACGACGGGGAGGGACAAGAGACCCAGTACTTC
TRBD2	few	TRBV7-9	TRBJ2-1	CASSLGSGGYNEQFF	TGTGCCAGCAGCCTGGGTAGCGGGGGTTACAATGAGCAGTTCTTC
TRBD2	.	TRBV11-2	TRBJ2-1	CASTQTSGGINEQFF	TGTGCCAGCACGCAAACTAGCGGGGGGATCAATGAGCAGTTCTTC
TRBD1	.	TRBV10-3	TRBJ2-3	CAIRDTGESSTDTQYF	TGTGCCATCAGGGACACAGGGGAGTCTAGCACAGATACGCAGTATTTT
.	few	TRBV4-1	TRBJ2-5	CASSHPGRRNQETQYF	TGCGCCAGCAGCCATCCTGGTAGGCGGAACCAAGAGACCCAGTACTTC
.	.	TRBV7-9	TRBJ1-4	CASSYYDTSVNEKLFF	TGTGCCAGCAGCTATTACGACACCTCGGTTAATGAAAAACTGTTTTTT
.	.	TRBV7-8	TRBJ2-5	CASSLVGGITGETQYF	TGTGCCAGCAGCTTAGTTGGAGGCATAACGGGGGAGACCCAGTACTTC